The 29 T cell receptor beta chains presented below share a single source sample, sequenced in a study of T cell responses to AZD1222 COVID-19 vaccine. Some clones are missing from TCRdb's copy, which holds only in-frame ones; the method was immunoSEQ multiplex PCR. The repertoire holds more than 85,000 clones, with 80% to 95% as singletons. The sample was peripheral blood, taken 28 days after the second AZD1222 dose. The receptor set was obtained from an adult who received the AZD1222 COVID-19 vaccine.

The chain uses TRBV18 and TRBJ2-1; tentative D call: TRBD2 (5 bases). This CDR3 is built from 16 residues. Trimming shortened V by 0 bases and J by 6 bases, and 15 bases separated the two germline ends. Germline CDR1 reads KGHSH; CDR2 reads LQKENI. CDR3 residues: CASSPPSGVDGNEQFF. The CDR3 DNA is TGTGCCAGCTCACCACCGTCCGGGGTAGATGGCAATGAGCAGTTCTTC.

The chain joins TRBV10-2 to TRBJ2-5, with 8 bases that match TRBD1. CDR1 is WSHSY and CDR2 is SAAADI in the germline V gene. The CDR3 covers 15 residues. The J segment lost 1 base and the V segment lost 6 bases, leaving 7 bases of the junction unmatched. CDR3 in DNA: TGCGCCAGCAGGCCAAGACAGGGGATCCAAGAGACCCAGTACTTC. It specifies CASRPRQGIQETQYF.

The rearrangement uses TRBV7-9 and TRBJ2-7; no clear D gene. The CDR3 is 15 amino acids. CDR1 is SEHNR, CDR2 FQNEAQ, per germline (reference sequence). V dropped 5 bases and J dropped 1 base, with 15 bases sitting between them. The CDR3 spells CASSLAGVASYEQYF. The CDR3 nucleotides are TGTGCCAGCAGCCTCGCAGGCGTAGCTTCCTACGAGCAGTACTTC.

The chain combines TRBV16 with TRBJ1-2; D is unresolved. V gave up 2 bases and J gave up 0 bases, with 7 bases separating them. CDR1 and CDR2 (germline): KGHSY, FQNENV. The CDR3 is 14 amino acids. CDR3 bases: TGTGCCAGCAGCCAAGCCTCAACTAACTATGGCTACACCTTC. Translation: CASSQASTNYGYTF.

This clone was observed a handful of times. The chain employs TRBV7-2 and TRBJ1-6; 10 positions agree with TRBD1. CDR3 length: 18 amino acids. Germline V gene data show CDR1 as SGHTA and CDR2 as FQGNSA. V shed 0 bases, J shed 5 bases, and the junction held 7 bases outside the gene matches. The CDR3 region is CASSLAYLTGGHNSPLHF. For the CDR3, the DNA is TGTGCCAGCAGCTTAGCGTACTTGACAGGGGGCCATAATTCACCCCTCCACTTT.

The sample holds one count of this clone. The rearrangement uses TRBV5-1 and TRBJ2-3; 8 positions match TRBD1. There are 16 residues in the CDR3. Germline loops: CDR1 SGHRS, CDR2 YFSETQ. With 4 bases clipped from V and 5 bases from J, the junction kept 12 bases outside the gene matches. CDR3 sequence reads: CASSERTGFGRDTQYF. The CDR3 region has the DNA TGCGCCAGCAGCGAGAGGACAGGGTTTGGGCGAGATACGCAGTATTTT. The full variable domain, completed using reference TRBV5-1 and TRBJ2-3, is KAGVTQTPRYLIKTRGQQVTLSCSPISGHRSVSWYQQTPGQGLQFLFEYFSETQRNKGNFPGRFSGRQFSNSRSEMNVSTLELGDSALYLCASSERTGFGRDTQYFGPGTRLTVL.

This rearrangement joins TRBV2 to TRBJ1-4; D possibly corresponds to TRBD1 (5 bases). V lost 8 bases and J lost 7, with 17 bases in between. This CDR3 comprises 14 residues. Germline values: CDR1 SNHLY, CDR2 FYNNEI. CDR3 protein: CASHVLGGGEKLFF. DNA for the CDR3: TGTGCCAGCCACGTGCTTGGGGGAGGTGAAAAACTGTTTTTT.

The chain has TRBV21-1 and TRBJ2-2; TRBD2, the table's D call, lacks a check against the DNA. TRBV21-1 is an annotated pseudogene. The CDR3 has 16 amino acids. CDR3 amino acids: CASSPLAGGSLGELFF. The DNA for the CDR3 is TGTGCCAGCAGCCCACTAGCGGGGGGTAGCTTGGGGGAGCTGTTTTTT.

This clone was detected only once. The V gene is TRBV7-6, the J gene TRBJ2-2; D is unclear. Trimming cost V 2 bases and J 7 bases, with 8 bases left between them. The CDR3 runs 13 residues. The germline CDR1 and CDR2 sequences are SGHVS and FNYEAQ. This chain's CDR3 is CASSLILGGELFF. The DNA of the CDR3 is TGTGCCAGCAGCTTAATTCTCGGCGGGGAGCTGTTTTTT.

The chain links TRBV7-9 to TRBJ2-3; 10 bases match TRBD2. The junction had 1 base not matched to a gene; V was cut back by 2 bases and J by 2 bases. The CDR3 contains 15 residues. Germline loops: CDR1 SEHNR, CDR2 FQNEAQ (reference sequence). CDR3 nucleotides: TGTGCCAGCAGCTTACTAGCGGGGGACACAGATACGCAGTATTTT. It specifies CASSLLAGDTDTQYF.

This clone was seen just once. The chain employs TRBV9 and TRBJ2-1; D possibly matches TRBD1 or TRBD2 (6 bases each). Trimming stripped 0 bases from V and 4 bases from J, with 17 bases between. The CDR3 extends over 17 amino acids. Germline loops: CDR1 SGDLS, CDR2 YYNGEE. In DNA, the CDR3 is TGTGCCAGCAGCGTAGGGGTCTCACAGGGAGGTTACAATGAGCAGTTCTTC. It is translated as CASSVGVSQGGYNEQFF.

This clone was seen just once. V usage is TRBV27 and J usage is TRBJ2-7; 7 nucleotides match TRBD1. CDR1 MNHEY and CDR2 SMNVEV come from the germline V gene (reference sequence). This CDR3 has 14 amino acids. The V segment lost 3 bases and the J segment 5 bases; nucleotides outside the gene matches: 7. DNA of the CDR3: TGTGCCAGCAGTTTCTCAGACAGGGACAACGAGCAGTACTTC. Translation: CASSFSDRDNEQYF.

The rearrangement links TRBV12-3 or TRBV12-4 to TRBJ1-1; the match to TRBD1 covers 7 bases. The CDR3 length is 13 residues. With V trimmed by 5 bases and J by 1 base, 1 base remained unmatched. The CDR3 DNA sequence: TGTGCCAGCAGTAGGGACAGGAACACTGAAGCTTTCTTT. Encoded protein: CASSRDRNTEAFF.

This chain links TRBV29-1 with TRBJ1-1; 7 positions match TRBD1. J lost 4 bases, V lost 7 bases, and 9 bases had no gene match. Germline lookup yields CDR1 SQVTM and CDR2 ANQGSEA. This CDR3 has 13 amino acids. The CDR3 nucleotides are TGCAGCGAACGACAGGGATTAGGCACTGAAGCTTTCTTT. It encodes CSERQGLGTEAFF.

The chain couples TRBV6-1 to TRBJ2-1; the D gene is possibly TRBD2 (6 bases). The length of the CDR3 is 14 residues. V was cut by 2 bases and J by 1 base, with 6 bases left in between. The germline CDR1 and CDR2 sequences are MNHNS and SASEGT. CDR3 coding DNA: TGTGCCAGCAGTGAACGGGGGTCCTACAATGAGCAGTTCTTC. Amino acids: CASSERGSYNEQFF.

This chain uses TRBV5-1 with TRBJ2-5, with a possible D match to TRBD1 (5 bases). Germline CDR1 is SGHRS and CDR2 is YFSETQ. Trimming left V 0 bases short and J 0 bases short, with 9 bases between. This CDR3 has 15 amino acids. CDR3 bases: TGCGCCAGCAGCTTGGAAGGGGCATACCAAGAGACCCAGTACTTC. Translating gives CASSLEGAYQETQYF.

This clone appeared a single time. The chain carries TRBV6-5 and TRBJ2-5; 7 nucleotides align to TRBD1. Germline assignment: CDR1 MNHEY and CDR2 SVGAGI. The CDR3 totals 14 residues. Unmatched junction bases numbered 1, after V lost 2 bases and J lost 1 base. The CDR3 spells CASSYRDSQETQYF. The CDR3, as DNA: TGTGCCAGCAGTTACCGGGACAGCCAAGAGACCCAGTACTTC.

For this clone: Other DNA sequences of this sample code for an identical CDR3. This chain joins TRBV6-2 or TRBV6-3 and TRBJ2-7, with D perhaps matching TRBD2 (5 bases). The CDR3 is 12 residues long. Germline CDR1 MNHEY, CDR2 SVGEGT. V lost 5 bases and J 1 base, leaving 6 bases between the germline ends. CDR3 DNA sequence: TGTGCCAGCAGTCGAGGGTCCTACGAGCAGTACTTC. This sequence encodes CASSRGSYEQYF.

This chain joins TRBV6-5 and TRBJ2-5; unclear D gene. Looked up from germline, CDR1 is MNHEY and CDR2 is SVGAGI. The CDR3 is 14 residues long. V gave up 6 bases and J gave up 2 bases, with 13 bases separating them. The chain's CDR3 is CASSLSSTQETQYF. CDR3 bases: TGTGCCAGCAGCCTCTCGAGTACTCAAGAGACCCAGTACTTC.

The V call is TRBV4-3, the J call TRBJ2-3, with D unclear. The length of the CDR3 is 12 residues. Germline CDR1 LGHNA, CDR2 YSLEER. Trimming stripped 1 base from V and 6 bases from J, with 5 bases between. The CDR3 loop is CASSQVGDTQYF. The CDR3, as DNA: TGCGCCAGCAGCCAAGTAGGGGATACGCAGTATTTT.

The genes are TRBV4-1 and TRBJ2-7, with unresolved D. Trimming stripped 1 base from V and 2 bases from J, with 12 bases between. CDR1 and CDR2 from the germline V gene are MGHRA and YSYEKL. The CDR3 is made up of 15 amino acids. CDR3 in DNA: TGCGCCAGCAGCCAAGCATATGGGCGGACCTACGAGCAGTACTTC. Its translation: CASSQAYGRTYEQYF.

The V call is TRBV5-1, the J call TRBJ1-1; TRBD1 is a possible D gene (6 bases). This CDR3 region has 18 residues. Per the germline V gene, CDR1 is SGHRS and CDR2 is YFSETQ. The ends were cut back, 4 bases at V and 3 bases at J, with 25 bases in the middle. The chain's CDR3 is CASSPGTARGQWDTEAFF. CDR3 nucleotides: TGCGCCAGCAGCCCGGGAACCGCCCGGGGGCAGTGGGACACTGAAGCTTTCTTT.

The J gene is TRBJ1-4, the V gene TRBV5-1, with D perhaps TRBD1 (6 bases). V shed 5 bases and J shed 8 bases, with 16 bases lying between them. Germline V gene sequence: CDR1 SGHRS, CDR2 YFSETQ. There are 14 residues in the CDR3. This CDR3 reads CASSPTGMEEKLFF. The CDR3 DNA reads as TGCGCCAGCAGTCCCACAGGGATGGAGGAAAAACTGTTTTTT.

In this sample, this clone turned up once. The chain carries TRBV7-2 and TRBJ1-1; 10 bases agree with TRBD1. The V segment lost 3 bases and the J segment 6 bases; nucleotides outside the gene matches: 4. The CDR3 has 14 amino acids. CDR1 is SGHTA, CDR2 FQGNSA, per germline. The CDR3 region is CASSFRTGGSEAFF. Here the CDR3 DNA reads TGTGCCAGCAGCTTTCGGACAGGGGGATCTGAAGCTTTCTTT.

The rearrangement uses TRBV5-1 and TRBJ2-2; 13 bases are shared with TRBD2. The CDR3 contains 22 residues. The trim removed 2 bases at V and 4 bases at J, leaving 20 bases unmatched. Germline V lookup: CDR1 SGHRS, CDR2 YFSETQ. The CDR3 is CASSFELAGGLPRRRGTGELFF. The DNA for the CDR3 is TGCGCCAGCAGCTTCGAACTAGCGGGGGGGCTACCCCGGCGGCGTGGCACCGGGGAGCTGTTTTTT.

This chain connects TRBV7-8 to TRBJ1-2; D is unresolved. The CDR3 covers 15 residues. CDR1 is SGHVS, CDR2 FQNEAQ, per germline. The V gene lost 0 bases and the J gene lost 3 bases, with 11 bases spanning the gap. The CDR3 loop is CASSLAPGSDYGYTF. In nucleotides, the CDR3 is TGTGCCAGCAGCTTAGCGCCGGGTTCGGACTATGGCTACACCTTC.

This chain uses TRBV25-1 with TRBJ2-7; 9 bases fit TRBD1. Trimming removed 5 bases from V and 2 bases from J; junction bases left unmatched: 4. CDR1 is MGHDK and CDR2 is SYGVNS in the germline V gene. This CDR3 comprises 14 residues. CDR3: CASSPWDRAYEQYF. The CDR3 coding sequence is TGTGCCAGCAGTCCCTGGGACAGGGCCTACGAGCAGTACTTC.

This chain connects TRBV18 to TRBJ2-7, with 8 bases lining up with TRBD1. The V segment lost 4 bases and the J segment 6 bases; nucleotides outside the gene matches: 11. Germline loops: CDR1 KGHSH, CDR2 LQKENI. The CDR3 covers 15 residues. The CDR3 protein is CASSLVPGQGGEQYF. The CDR3 nucleotides are TGTGCCAGCTCACTCGTACCAGGACAGGGAGGCGAGCAGTACTTC.

The chain recombines TRBV5-1 with TRBJ2-7, with 8 bases matching TRBD1. CDR1 and CDR2 from the germline V gene are SGHRS and YFSETQ. V lost 4 bases and J lost 6; bases outside the gene matches: 12. The CDR3 spans 15 residues. In DNA, the CDR3 is TGCGCCAGCAGCGGAGAGACAGGGGAATTGCGCGAGCAGTACTTC. Translated, it gives CASSGETGELREQYF. Full variable domain (rest looked up from reference TRBV5-1 and TRBJ2-7): KAGVTQTPRYLIKTRGQQVTLSCSPISGHRSVSWYQQTPGQGLQFLFEYFSETQRNKGNFPGRFSGRQFSNSRSEMNVSTLELGDSALYLCASSGETGELREQYFGPGTRLTVT.